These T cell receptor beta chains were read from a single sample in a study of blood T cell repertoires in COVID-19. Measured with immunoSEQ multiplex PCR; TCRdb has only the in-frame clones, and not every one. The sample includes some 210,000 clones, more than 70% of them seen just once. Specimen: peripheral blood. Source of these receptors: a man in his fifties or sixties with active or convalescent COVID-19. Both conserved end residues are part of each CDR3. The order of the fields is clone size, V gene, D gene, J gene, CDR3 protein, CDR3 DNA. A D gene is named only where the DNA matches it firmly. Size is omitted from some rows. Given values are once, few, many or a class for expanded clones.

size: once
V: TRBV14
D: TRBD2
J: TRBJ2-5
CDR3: CASSHPAGLAGAQETQYF
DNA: TGTGCCAGCAGCCACCCTGCGGGCCTAGCGGGGGCTCAAGAGACCCAGTACTTC

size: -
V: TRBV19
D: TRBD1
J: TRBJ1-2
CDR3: CASSIFGRGTHGYTF
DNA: TGTGCCAGTAGTATCTTCGGCAGGGGGACCCATGGCTACACCTTC

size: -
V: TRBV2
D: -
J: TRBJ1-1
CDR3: CASRLEDTEAFF
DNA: TGTGCCAGCAGGCTTGAGGACACTGAAGCTTTCTTT

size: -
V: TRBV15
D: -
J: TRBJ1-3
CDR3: CATSRNSGSGNTIYF
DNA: TGTGCCACCAGCAGGAATTCAGGATCTGGAAACACCATATATTTT

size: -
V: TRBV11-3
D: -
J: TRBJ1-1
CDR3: CASSFLPRDSNTEAFF
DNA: TGTGCCAGCAGCTTTCTACCCCGGGACTCGAACACTGAAGCTTTCTTT

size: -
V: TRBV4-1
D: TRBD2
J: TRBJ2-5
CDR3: CASSQLSGGALKTQYF
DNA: TGCGCCAGCAGCCAACTTAGCGGGGGGGCCTTAAAGACCCAGTACTTC

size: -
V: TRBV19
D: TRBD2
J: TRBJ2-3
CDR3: CASSSSGGGDTQYF
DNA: TGTGCCAGTAGTTCTAGCGGGGGCGGGGATACGCAGTATTTT

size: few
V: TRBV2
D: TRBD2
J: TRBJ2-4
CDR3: CASSHVGGAAKNIQYF
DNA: TGTGCCAGCAGTCACGTCGGGGGGGCGGCCAAAAACATTCAGTACTTC

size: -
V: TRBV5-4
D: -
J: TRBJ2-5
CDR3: CASSLTDNGETQYF
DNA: TGTGCCAGCAGCTTAACGGACAATGGAGAGACCCAGTACTTC

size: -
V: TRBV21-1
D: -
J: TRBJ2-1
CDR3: CASSPHSPSGQNNEQFF
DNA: TGTGCCAGCAGCCCACATTCTCCTAGCGGACAGAACAATGAGCAGTTCTTC

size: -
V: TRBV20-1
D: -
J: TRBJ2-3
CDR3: CSASPFTDTQYF
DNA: TGCAGTGCTAGTCCCTTCACAGATACGCAGTATTTT

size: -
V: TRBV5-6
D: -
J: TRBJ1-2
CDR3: CASSAGPSFGYTF
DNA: TGTGCCAGCAGCGCGGGACCCTCCTTTGGCTACACCTTC

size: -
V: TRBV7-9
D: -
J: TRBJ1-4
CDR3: CASSSQAAKLFF
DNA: TGTGCCAGCAGTTCGCAGGCCGCAAAACTGTTTTTT

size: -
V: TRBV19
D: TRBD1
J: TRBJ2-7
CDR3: CASTSGTGVFYEQYF
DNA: TGTGCCAGTACTTCAGGGACAGGGGTTTTTTACGAGCAGTACTTC

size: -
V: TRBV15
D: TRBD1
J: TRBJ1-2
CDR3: CATAPGQGGGYTF
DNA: TGTGCCACCGCCCCGGGACAGGGTGGTGGCTACACCTTC

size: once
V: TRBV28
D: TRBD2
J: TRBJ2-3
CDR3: CASRGLAVTDTQYF
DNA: TGTGCCAGCAGAGGACTAGCGGTGACAGATACGCAGTATTTT

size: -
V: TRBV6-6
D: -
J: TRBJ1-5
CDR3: CASRGTGEAQHF
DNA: TGTGCCAGCAGGGGGACGGGGGAGGCCCAGCATTTT

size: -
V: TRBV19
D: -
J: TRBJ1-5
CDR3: CASSPPLRPQHF
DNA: TGTGCCAGTAGTCCCCCCTTGCGGCCCCAGCATTTT

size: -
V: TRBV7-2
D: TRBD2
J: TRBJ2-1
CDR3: CASSLAVSGGAPYNEQFF
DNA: TGTGCCAGCAGCTTAGCGGTATCGGGGGGGGCCCCCTACAATGAGCAGTTCTTC

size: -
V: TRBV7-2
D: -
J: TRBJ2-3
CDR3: CASSSPPGGGTDTQYF
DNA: TGTGCCAGCAGCTCCCCCCCCGGCGGGGGCACAGATACGCAGTATTTT

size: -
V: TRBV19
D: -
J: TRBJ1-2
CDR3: CASSTTQESNYGYTF
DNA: TGTGCCAGTAGTACCACTCAGGAATCTAACTATGGCTACACCTTC

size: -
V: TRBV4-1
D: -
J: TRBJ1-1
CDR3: CASSQVLNTEAFF
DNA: TGCGCCAGCAGCCAAGTTCTAAACACTGAAGCTTTCTTT

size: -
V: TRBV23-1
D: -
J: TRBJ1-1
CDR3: CASSQDSQDTEAFF
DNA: TGCGCCAGCAGTCAAGACAGCCAAGACACTGAAGCTTTCTTT

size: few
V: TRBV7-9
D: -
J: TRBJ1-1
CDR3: CASSQNQEDTEAFF
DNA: TGTGCCAGCAGCCAAAACCAGGAGGACACTGAAGCTTTCTTT

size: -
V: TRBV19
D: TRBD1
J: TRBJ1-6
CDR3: CASSPHRGASASSYNSPLHF
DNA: TGTGCCAGTAGTCCCCACAGGGGCGCCTCAGCCAGCTCCTATAATTCACCCCTCCACTTT

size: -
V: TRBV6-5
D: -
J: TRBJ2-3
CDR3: CASSFSGQLTDTQYF
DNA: TGTGCCAGCAGTTTCTCTGGACAGCTCACAGATACGCAGTATTTT

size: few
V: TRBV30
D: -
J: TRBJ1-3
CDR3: CAWSRRLVRIGNTIYF
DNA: TGTGCCTGGAGTCGAAGGTTGGTGCGGATAGGAAACACCATATATTTT

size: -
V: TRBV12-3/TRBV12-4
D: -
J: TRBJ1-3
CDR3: CASSSVADVYF
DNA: TGTGCCAGCAGTTCGGTAGCAGACGTATATTTT

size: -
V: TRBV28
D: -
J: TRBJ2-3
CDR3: CASSFSQGIDTQYF
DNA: TGTGCCAGCAGTTTCAGTCAGGGGATAGATACGCAGTATTTT

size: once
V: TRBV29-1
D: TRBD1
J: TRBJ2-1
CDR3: CSVLKQGATGEQFF
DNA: TGCAGCGTCTTAAAACAGGGGGCCACGGGAGAGCAGTTCTTC

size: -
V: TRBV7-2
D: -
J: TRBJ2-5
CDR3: CASSLTEKETQYF
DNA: TGTGCCAGCAGCTTGACAGAAAAAGAGACCCAGTACTTC

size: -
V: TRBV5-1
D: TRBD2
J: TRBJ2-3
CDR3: CASSSGLAGRNPSTDTQYF
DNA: TGCGCCAGCAGCTCGGGACTAGCGGGGAGAAACCCTAGCACAGATACGCAGTATTTT

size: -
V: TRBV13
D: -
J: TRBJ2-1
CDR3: CASSLVGTPYNEQFF
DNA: TGTGCCAGCAGCTTAGTAGGGACTCCCTACAATGAGCAGTTCTTC

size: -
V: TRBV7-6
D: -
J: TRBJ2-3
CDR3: CASSPVRGPDTQYF
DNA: TGTGCCAGCAGCCCTGTTAGAGGGCCAGATACGCAGTATTTT

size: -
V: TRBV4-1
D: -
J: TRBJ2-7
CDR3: CASSHPAAASTYEQYF
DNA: TGCGCCAGCAGCCACCCAGCGGCAGCCTCTACATACGAGCAGTACTTC

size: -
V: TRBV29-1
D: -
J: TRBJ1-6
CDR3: CSIRGSYNSPLHF
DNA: TGCAGCATCAGGGGCTCCTATAATTCACCCCTCCACTTT

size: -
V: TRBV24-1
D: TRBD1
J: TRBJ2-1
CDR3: CATSDSTGVGDEQFF
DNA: TGTGCCACCAGTGATTCCACAGGGGTCGGCGATGAGCAGTTCTTC

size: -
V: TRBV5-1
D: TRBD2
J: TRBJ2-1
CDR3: CASSSGLAESHEQFF
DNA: TGCGCCAGCAGCTCCGGACTAGCGGAGTCCCATGAGCAGTTCTTC

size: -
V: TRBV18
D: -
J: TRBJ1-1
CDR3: CASSPLPPTANTEAFF
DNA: TGTGCCAGCTCACCTCTCCCTCCGACAGCGAACACTGAAGCTTTCTTT

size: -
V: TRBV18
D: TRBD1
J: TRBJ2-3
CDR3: CASSPIRGTGVTDTQYF
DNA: TGTGCCAGCTCACCAATTCGCGGGACAGGGGTCACAGATACGCAGTATTTT

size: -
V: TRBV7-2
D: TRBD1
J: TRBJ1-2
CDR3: CASSPEPGQGVWGGYTF
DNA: TGTGCCAGCAGCCCCGAGCCGGGACAGGGGGTATGGGGTGGCTACACCTTC

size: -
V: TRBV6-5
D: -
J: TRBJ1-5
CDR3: CASSSGMGHQPQHF
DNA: TGTGCCAGCAGTTCGGGTATGGGGCATCAGCCCCAGCATTTT

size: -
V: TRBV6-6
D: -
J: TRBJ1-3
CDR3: CASSYSQRGNTIYF
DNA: TGTGCCAGCAGTTACTCGCAACGGGGAAACACCATATATTTT

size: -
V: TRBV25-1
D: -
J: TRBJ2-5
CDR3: CASSDPTGIGETQYF
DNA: TGTGCCAGCAGTGATCCCACCGGGATTGGAGAGACCCAGTACTTC

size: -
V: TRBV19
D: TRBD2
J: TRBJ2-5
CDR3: CASSMAGVEETQYF
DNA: TGTGCCAGTAGTATGGCGGGGGTGGAAGAGACCCAGTACTTC

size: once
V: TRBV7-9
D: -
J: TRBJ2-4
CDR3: CASSVDRDIQYF
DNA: TGTGCCAGCAGCGTGGACAGAGACATTCAGTACTTC

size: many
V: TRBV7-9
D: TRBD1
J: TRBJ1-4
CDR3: CASSPPTGKVAEKLFF
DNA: TGTGCCAGCAGCCCTCCGACAGGGAAGGTGGCCGAAAAACTGTTTTTT

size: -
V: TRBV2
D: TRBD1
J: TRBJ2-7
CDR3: CASSKETGDQQYF
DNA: TGTGCCAGCAGTAAAGAGACAGGGGACCAGCAGTACTTC

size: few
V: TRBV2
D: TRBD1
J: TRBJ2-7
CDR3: CASGTGTGYDEQYF
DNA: TGTGCCAGCGGGACGGGGACAGGGTATGACGAGCAGTACTTC

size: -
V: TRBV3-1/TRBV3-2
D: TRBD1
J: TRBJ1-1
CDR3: CASSQGQTEAFF
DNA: TGTGCCAGCAGCCAGGGACAGACCGAAGCTTTCTTT

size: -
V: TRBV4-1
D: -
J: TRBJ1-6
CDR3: CASSQDRNSPLHF
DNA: TGCGCCAGCAGCCAAGATCGGAATTCACCCCTCCACTTT

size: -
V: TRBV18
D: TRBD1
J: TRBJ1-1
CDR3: CASSPGQGSLNTEAFF
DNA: TGTGCCAGCTCACCCGGACAGGGGTCTCTCAACACTGAAGCTTTCTTT

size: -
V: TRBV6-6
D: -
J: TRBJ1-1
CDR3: CASSYSISDGAEAFF
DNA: TGTGCCAGCAGTTACTCGATAAGCGACGGGGCTGAAGCTTTCTTT

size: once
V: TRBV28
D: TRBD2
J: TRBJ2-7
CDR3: CASRMTSSYEQYF
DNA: TGTGCCAGCAGGATGACTAGCAGTTACGAGCAGTACTTC

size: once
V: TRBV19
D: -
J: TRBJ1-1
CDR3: CASKSSGQMFLTEAFF
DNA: TGTGCCAGTAAATCGTCCGGACAAATGTTTCTCACTGAAGCTTTCTTT

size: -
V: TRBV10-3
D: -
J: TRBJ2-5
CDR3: CAIRQVSEETQYF
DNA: TGTGCCATCAGACAGGTGTCGGAAGAGACCCAGTACTTC

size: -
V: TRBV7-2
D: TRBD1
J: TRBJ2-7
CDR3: CASSSEGGQYEKQYF
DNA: TGTGCCAGCAGCTCTGAAGGGGGCCAATACGAGAAGCAGTACTTC

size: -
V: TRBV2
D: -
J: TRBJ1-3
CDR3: CASRDYRVGGNTIYF
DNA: TGTGCCAGCAGAGATTACAGGGTGGGCGGAAACACCATATATTTT